This T cell receptor beta chain is drawn from a study of regulatory T cells in long-lasting Graves disease. About the study: Persistence in Graves' disease denoted antithyroid drug use beyond 5 years alongside positive TSH receptor antibodies.

Stated time point: persistent/refractory GD, antithyroid drugs over 5 years with positive TRAb. PBMC RNA was the source of the TCR library. EDTA tubes received approximately 9 milliliters of collected peripheral blood. Notes on the study in general: Study was limited to peripheral blood, excluding thyroid tissue.

Libraries of TCR beta came from iRepertoire HTBI primers plus Arm-PCR of CDR3 regions. TCRdb re-called the multiplex PCR reads with MiXCR, one entry per CDR3 protein. The sample holds roughly 400,000 distinct CDR3 sequences; 21% are singletons and the top ten take roughly an eighth. This clonotype has more than one count but fewer than ten. Its antigen remains unidentified. V was pared by 3 bases and J by 6 bases, with 4 bases of the junction left unmatched. There are 14 residues in the CDR3. The chain joins TRBV12-3 or TRBV12-4 to TRBJ2-2, with 7 bases fitting TRBD1. The source material was peripheral blood mononuclear cells (PBMCs), sampled when the disease was refractory, from a patient treated with antithyroid drugs. The source is a female donor with Graves disease. Here the CDR3 reads CASSLTGLAGELFF. The CDR3 DNA follows: TGTGCCAGCAGTTTGACAGGGTTGGCCGGGGAGCTGTTTTTT.